This T cell receptor (beta chain) was documented in a study of T cell responses to AZD1222 COVID-19 vaccine (dated by TCRdb to 2020 to 2022). In terms of the full investigation: AZD1222 recipients with second doses at about 4 weeks or about 12 weeks were pooled, because spike-specific TCR depth and breadth did not differ between schedules. Trial participants were enrolled by age into subgroups of 18-55, 56-69 and 70-plus years, and 148, 28 and 57 TCR-sequenced participants, respectively, were included in these subgroups. A total of 233 trial participants underwent TCR sequencing, of whom approximately 200 had received two doses of AZD1222 and about 25 had received two doses of the MenACWY control vaccine. General conclusions and limits of the study: Reportedly, almost half of the unique spike-specific TCRs recognized epitopes lying outside the regions that are mutated in the B.1.351 and B.1.1.7 variants. Participants were mostly white British and included more females than males, and it was suggested by the authors that clonal diversity may have been underestimated. The 56-69-year group was small, and its depth increase did not reach significance, likely because of low power. After two AZD1222 doses, both the breadth and the depth of spike-specific TCRs were significantly higher than at day 0 and than in MenACWY recipients. Because no day 14 peak-response samples were available, repertoires were characterized only after the peak T cell response. Conclusions about previously exposed vaccinees are limited, since just five or six AZD1222 recipients were seropositive for SARS-CoV-2 at baseline. CD4 TCRs associated with the vaccine covered the entire spike protein, and the dominant responses were in regions 160-218 and 743-854.

The CDR3 regions of human TCRbeta chains were analyzed by immunosequencing. For the original study's pipeline: Repertoire TCRs were checked for matches against a reference library of SARS-CoV-2-specific TCRs that had been generated using the MIRA antigen-specificity platform. Breadth meant the fraction of unique TCRs that were SARS-CoV-2-associated, whereas depth meant the fraction of total T cells that were SARS-CoV-2-associated. Using the MIRA data, each spike-specific TCR was mapped to the spike region that the TCR reacts to and placed in a CD4 or CD8 class. Log10-transformed breadth and depth values were compared by one-way ANOVA with Sidak's multiple comparisons tests. Entries here come from immuneACCESS through TCRdb and include only in-frame sequences with V and J called. Some clones fail to appear in such tables; in the studies checked, an unresolved V gene covers under half of the shortfall, and the cause of the remainder is unknown. That table supplies the V and J calls and clone size; D and trimming were determined from the DNA. The sample includes around 120,000 clones, with just over 85% observed a single time. The ten top clones hold around 7.7% of the sample.

According to the study, the label for this sample's time point signals: baseline before first vaccination. The vaccinee samples were drawn from two UK trials, COV001 and COV002, one of which was a single-blind randomized controlled phase 2/3 trial testing AZD1222 (ChAdOx1 nCoV-19) in healthy adults. For TCRbeta chain sequencing, PBMC samples from trial participants were taken at day 0 and at day 28 after the second dose. Comment on this clone: Which antigen it targets is not known. Base quality data are lacking; no much larger clone is found one base away.

The source is an adult in good health. Material: peripheral blood, obtained on day 0 of AZD1222 vaccination.

The sequence in DNA is TGTGCCAGCAGTTCGGGGAGCGCGATTAGCAATCAGCCCCAGCATTTT. This encodes CASSSGSAISNQPQHF. The V and J segments used are TRBV27 and TRBJ1-5, with the D gene not clear enough to name. From the germline V gene (reference sequence), CDR1 is MNHEY and CDR2 is SMNVEV. V gives up 4 bases and J gives up 0 bases, and the segment between their germline ends measures 13 bases. Its CDR3 holds 16 amino acids, cysteine through phenylalanine. Only CDR3 DNA is held: 48 bases, read in frame from base 1.